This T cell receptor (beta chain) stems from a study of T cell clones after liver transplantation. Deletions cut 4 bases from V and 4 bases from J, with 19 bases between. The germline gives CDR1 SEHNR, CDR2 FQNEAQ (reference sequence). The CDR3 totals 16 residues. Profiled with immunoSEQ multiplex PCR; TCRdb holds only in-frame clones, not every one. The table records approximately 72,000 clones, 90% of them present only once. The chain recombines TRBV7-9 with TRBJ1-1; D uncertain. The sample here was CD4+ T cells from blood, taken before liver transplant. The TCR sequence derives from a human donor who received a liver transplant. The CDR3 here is CASSSLGLEVGTEAFF. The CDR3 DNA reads TGTGCCAGCAGCTCCCTGGGCCTGGAGGTAGGCACTGAAGCTTTCTTT.